These 7 T cell receptor beta chains share one sample of origin, sequenced in a study of shared clonotypes between healthy human individuals. Clones were sequenced by immunoSEQ multiplex PCR, and TCRdb holds only the in-frame ones, with some missing. The sample yields about 1,800,000 clones, roughly 94% seen once. Naive CD8 cells lacked CD45RO, underwent positive selection for CCR7 and left out terminally differentiated effector memory CD45RA+ cells. The sample consisted of naive CD8+ T cells sorted from blood. These receptors came from a man younger than 30 in good health.

The J gene is TRBJ1-2, the V gene TRBV28, with D possibly TRBD1 on 5 matching bases. This CDR3 is built from 13 residues. Trimming took 7 bases from V and 3 from J, leaving 12 bases between them. CDR1 MDHEN and CDR2 SYDVKM come from the germline V gene. The CDR3 sequence: CASMPDSDYGYTF. The DNA of the CDR3 is TGTGCCAGCATGCCTGACAGCGACTATGGCTACACCTTC.

Details on this clone: Other DNA sequences in this sample translate to the same CDR3. The CDR3 loop is CASSQLAGGQETQYF. The CDR3 region has the DNA TGTGCCAGCAGTCAATTAGCGGGGGGACAAGAGACCCAGTACTTC. J is TRBJ2-5 and V is TRBV27; the match to TRBD2 covers 10 bases. The germline CDR1 and CDR2 sequences are MNHEY and SMNVEV (reference sequence). The CDR3 contains 15 residues. The junction had 5 bases not matched to a gene; V was cut back by 5 bases and J by 2 bases.

The chain is built from TRBV2 and TRBJ2-7; 7 positions match TRBD2. Losses at the gene ends were 11 bases for V and 5 bases for J; bases not matched to a gene: 15. This CDR3 contains 14 residues. The V gene's germline CDR1 is SNHLY and CDR2 FYNNEI. The DNA for the CDR3 is TGTGCCTGTGGTCTGCCTAGCGGTCTCGACGAGCAGTACTTC. This encodes CACGLPSGLDEQYF. The full variable domain, in which reference TRBV2 and TRBJ2-7 provide the parts outside the CDR3, is EPEVTQTPSHQVTQMGQEVILRCVPISNHLYFYWYRQILGQKVEFLVSFYNNEISEKSEIFDDQFSVERPDGSNFTLKIRSTKLEDSAMYFCACGLPSGLDEQYFGPGTRLTVT.

The chain recombines TRBV15 with TRBJ2-5, with no clear D. Per germline, CDR1 LNHNV and CDR2 YYDKDF (reference sequence). This CDR3 spans 13 amino acids. V lost 3 bases to trimming and J lost 5 bases, with 10 bases between them. The CDR3 region has the DNA TGTGCCACCAGCAGCCACCATGGGGAGACCCAGTACTTC. Translation gives CATSSHHGETQYF.

The chain joins TRBV7-9 to TRBJ2-5; D gene uncertain. Germline V CDR1 and CDR2: SEHNR, FQNEAQ (reference sequence). The V end was cut by 2 bases, the J end by 0 bases, with 13 bases between. The CDR3 loop spans 16 amino acids. The CDR3, as DNA: TGTGCCAGCAGCTTACTTGACCACCGAAACCAAGAGACCCAGTACTTC. Its translation: CASSLLDHRNQETQYF.

The V and J genes are TRBV29-1 and TRBJ2-5, with a weak D call TRBD1 (5 bases). V dropped 0 bases and J dropped 5 bases, with 19 bases sitting between them. Germline V gives CDR1 SQVTM, CDR2 ANQGSEA. The CDR3 totals 16 residues. CDR3 nucleotides: TGCAGCGTTGAAGATCTTTGGGGTTTAGGGGATGAGACCCAGTACTTC. This encodes CSVEDLWGLGDETQYF.

As concerns this clone: Compared with germline, one end of the junction differs, possibly owing to a read error. The chain carries TRBV7-7 and TRBJ2-7; 7 nucleotides match TRBD1. The V gene's germline CDR1 is SSHAT and CDR2 FNYEAQ (reference sequence). The CDR3 has 15 residues. The CDR3: CASSGRDSDLYEQYF. CDR3 nucleotide sequence: TGTGCTAGCAGCGGCCGGGACAGTGACCTCTACGAGCAGTACTTC.